This T cell receptor (beta chain) was observed in a study of CD8 T cells in ankylosing spondylitis. Study-wide results and limits: Some of the motif variants had earlier been found in reactive arthritis patients' fluid and blood.

The CDR3 loop spans 12 amino acids. V shed 3 bases and J shed 8 bases, with 10 bases lying between them. This clonotype has ten or more counts. Its antigen remains unidentified. TCRdb called the 5' RACE reads again in MiXCR, with one record for every CDR3 protein. The repertoire holds about 240,000 distinct CDR3 sequences, with more than 9% as singletons. This sequence was found in a male donor with ankylosing spondylitis or in good health (not recorded which). The rearrangement joins TRBV12-3 or TRBV12-4 to TRBJ1-2; no firm D call. Sequenced sample: blood, either unsorted or a sorted T cell fraction (not recorded which). The CDR3 loop is CASSFSGGGYTF. The DNA for the CDR3 is TGTGCCAGCAGTTTTTCAGGCGGAGGCTACACCTTC.